What follows are 25 T cell receptor beta chains derived from one specimen sequenced in a study of CD8+CD57+ T cells in acquired aplastic anemia. The patients chosen for sequencing had shown expansion of CD8+CD57+ cells (detected by flow cytometry). The template used for profiling TCR beta VDJ and CDR3 was genomic DNA. One entry per CDR3 protein, called by TCRdb with MiXCR from the reads. The sample includes 110,000 or so distinct CDR3 sequences, roughly 55% of them seen just once. The sample comprised sorted CD4+, CD8+, or CD8+CD57+ T cells (not recorded which) from PBMCs. These TCRs come from a human donor with aplastic anemia.

The rearrangement uses TRBV6-1 and TRBJ2-1; 15 nucleotides agree with TRBD2. V lost 5 bases to trimming and J lost 4 bases; unmatched junction nucleotides: 3. The CDR3 runs 16 residues. Per germline, CDR1 MNHNS and CDR2 SASEGT. CDR3 nucleotide sequence: TGTGCCAGCAGTCAAGGGACTAGCGGGAGGTACAATGAGCAGTTCTTC. It yields the protein CASSQGTSGRYNEQFF.

Of note for this clonotype: This clone may be a read error of a much larger clone one base away. The CDR3 DNA reads as TGCGCCAGCAGCTGCGGGTTTACGCAGTATTTT. It specifies CASSCGFTQYF. The rearrangement uses TRBV5-1 and TRBJ2-3; TRBD2 might be the D (5 bases). Trimming left V 3 bases short and J 8 bases short, with 7 bases between. Germline loops: CDR1 SGHRS, CDR2 YFSETQ. The CDR3 has 11 amino acids.

About this clonotype: A much bigger clone sits one base away, suggesting this may be a read error. The chain uses TRBV11-2 and TRBJ2-7; D uncertain. V was trimmed by 0 bases and J by 4 bases, leaving 10 bases between them. The CDR3 has 14 residues. Germline assignment: CDR1 SGHAT and CDR2 FQNNGV. The CDR3 DNA reads as TGTGCCAGCAGCTTAGACGTGGCCTCTTACGAGCAGTACTTC. It specifies CASSLDVASYEQYF.

In its sample, this clonotype was seen once. The chain links TRBV5-1 to TRBJ1-1; 7 nucleotides match TRBD1. Germline CDR1 SGHRS, CDR2 YFSETQ. The CDR3 covers 13 residues. Trimming removed 4 bases from V and 10 bases from J; junction bases left unmatched: 10. CDR3 amino acids: CASSKGQVAGAFF. The CDR3 DNA sequence: TGCGCCAGCAGCAAAGGACAGGTGGCGGGAGCTTTCTTT. The entire variable domain, with the rest obtained from reference TRBV5-1 and TRBJ1-1, is as follows: KAGVTQTPRYLIKTRGQQVTLSCSPISGHRSVSWYQQTPGQGLQFLFEYFSETQRNKGNFPGRFSGRQFSNSRSEMNVSTLELGDSALYLCASSKGQVAGAFFGQGTRLTVV.

The chain combines TRBV9 with TRBJ1-2; 7 bases match TRBD1. J lost 4 bases, V lost 4 bases, and 7 bases had no gene match. Germline V gene lookup returns CDR1 SGDLS and CDR2 YYNGEE. This CDR3 comprises 14 residues. The DNA for the CDR3 is TGTGCCAGCAGCATCTCCCGGGACAGCTATGGCTACACCTTC. Translation: CASSISRDSYGYTF.

This clonotype was counted many times. The rearrangement joins TRBV5-5 to TRBJ2-2, with 8 bases lining up with TRBD1. This CDR3 is built from 14 residues. CDR1 SGHKS and CDR2 YYEKEE come from the germline V gene (reference sequence). V dropped 0 bases and J dropped 10; count of bases not matched to a gene: 5. The CDR3 here is CASSLEDRAKELFF. DNA of the CDR3: TGTGCCAGCAGCTTGGAGGACAGGGCGAAGGAGCTGTTTTTT.

The V and J genes are TRBV5-4 and TRBJ2-1, with 9 nucleotides matching TRBD2. CDR1 is SGHNT, CDR2 YYREEE, per germline (reference sequence). Trimming took 3 bases from V and 6 from J; bases not matched to a gene: 7. This CDR3 comprises 15 residues. Here the CDR3 DNA reads TGTGCCAGCAGCTCGGGACTAGCTGTAGCCAATGAGCAGTTCTTC. It translates to CASSSGLAVANEQFF.

This clonotype has a count of ten or more. The chain has TRBV29-1 and TRBJ1-1; D gene unclear. This CDR3 comprises 13 residues. Looked up from germline, CDR1 is SQVTM and CDR2 is ANQGSEA. V lost 4 bases and J 0 bases, leaving 9 bases between the germline ends. DNA for the CDR3: TGCAGCGTTGTAACCTTTATGAACACTGAAGCTTTCTTT. This translates into CSVVTFMNTEAFF.

The CDR3 nucleotides read TGTGCCAGTGGCCACGACAGTTATAATGAGCAGTTCTTC. The encoded protein is CASGHDSYNEQFF. The chain couples TRBV19 to TRBJ2-1; possible D gene TRBD1, 5 bases. CDR3 length: 13 amino acids. Germline CDR1 is LNHDA and CDR2 is SQIVND (reference sequence). Trimming pared 8 bases from V and 7 bases from J, leaving 15 bases between.

Concerning this clonotype: A much larger clone sits a single nucleotide away, making a read error possible. The CDR3 end shows no conserved phenylalanine or tryptophan, and so a read error is likely. The chain carries TRBV6-5 and TRBJ2-7; possibly TRBD1 or TRBD2 for D (5 bases each). The CDR3 sequence is 15 residues long. Germline CDR1 and CDR2: MNHEY and SVGAGI. V was clipped by 0 bases and J by 2 bases, with 11 bases between them. CDR3 bases: TGTGCCAGCAGTTACTCGGGGGAGACCACCTACGAGCAGTACCTC. This translates into CASSYSGETTYEQYL.

This clonotype came up many times. The chain employs TRBV7-9 and TRBJ2-7; either TRBD1 or TRBD2 may fit D (6 bases each). Germline-derived CDR1 and CDR2 are SEHNR and FQNEAQ (reference sequence). The CDR3 is 14 amino acids. Between the trimmed V and J ends, which lost 2 bases and 3 bases, there was a span of 11 bases. Written as DNA, the CDR3 is TGTGCCAGCAGCTTACTACAGGGAGGCTACGAGCAGTACTTC. This codes for CASSLLQGGYEQYF.

This chain connects TRBV2 to TRBJ1-2; 8 bases line up with TRBD1. V was clipped by 5 bases and J by 4 bases; unmatched bases: 9. Germline lookup yields CDR1 SNHLY and CDR2 FYNNEI. CDR3 length equals 15 residues. In DNA form, the CDR3 reads TGTGCCAGCAGTTTTGGACAGGGTCTTAGCTATGGCTACACCTTC. Encoded protein: CASSFGQGLSYGYTF.

CDR3 sequence: CASSARGVPYEQYF. The DNA for the CDR3 is TGTGCCAGCAGCGCCCGGGGCGTACCCTACGAGCAGTACTTC. The J gene is TRBJ2-7, the V gene TRBV7-9; D tentatively fits TRBD1 or TRBD2 (5 bases each). Germline values: CDR1 SEHNR, CDR2 FQNEAQ (reference sequence). With 5 bases removed from V and 2 bases from J, the gap between germline ends came to 13 bases. The CDR3 totals 14 residues.

This clonotype occurred a few times. J is TRBJ2-3 and V is TRBV2, with 9 nucleotides matching TRBD2. CDR3 length: 15 residues. V was clipped by 4 bases and J by 2 bases; unmatched bases: 4. Germline V lookup: CDR1 SNHLY, CDR2 FYNNEI. The CDR3 sequence is CASSVGTSPTDTQYF. DNA of the CDR3: TGTGCCAGCAGTGTTGGGACTAGCCCCACAGATACGCAGTATTTT. Variable domain in full (rest from reference TRBV2 and TRBJ2-3): EPEVTQTPSHQVTQMGQEVILRCVPISNHLYFYWYRQILGQKVEFLVSFYNNEISEKSEIFDDQFSVERPDGSNFTLKIRSTKLEDSAMYFCASSVGTSPTDTQYFGPGTRLTVL.

This chain uses TRBV2 with TRBJ2-2; 9 bases line up with TRBD1. With 6 bases clipped from V and 5 bases from J, the junction kept 4 bases outside the gene matches. CDR1 is SNHLY, CDR2 FYNNEI, per germline. The CDR3 has 14 amino acids. CDR3 loop: CASRPDRGTGELFF. In DNA form, the CDR3 reads TGTGCCAGCAGACCGGACAGGGGAACCGGGGAGCTGTTTTTT.

This clonotype was seen at least ten times. The chain has TRBV11-2 and TRBJ2-3; no clear D gene. The V end was cut by 3 bases, the J end by 5 bases, with 6 bases between. The length of the CDR3 is 12 residues. Germline V CDR1 and CDR2: SGHAT, FQNNGV. The CDR3 here is CASSLTQDTQYF. DNA for the CDR3: TGTGCCAGCAGCTTGACACAAGATACGCAGTATTTT.

This clonotype was seen a single time. V and J are TRBV7-3 and TRBJ2-7; possible D gene TRBD2, 6 bases. This CDR3 has 16 amino acids. With 3 bases removed from V and 3 bases from J, the gap between germline ends came to 18 bases. The germline gives CDR1 SGHTA, CDR2 FQGTGA. The CDR3 DNA reads as TGTGCCAGCAGCTTCACGTTCTCAGGGAGGCACTACGAGCAGTACTTC. Protein: CASSFTFSGRHYEQYF. Full variable domain (rest looked up from reference TRBV7-3 and TRBJ2-7): GAGVSQTPSNKVTEKGKYVELRCDPISGHTALYWYRQSLGQGPEFLIYFQGTGAADDSGLPNDRFFAVRPEGSVSTLKIQRTERGDSAVYLCASSFTFSGRHYEQYFGPGTRLTVT.

V is TRBV9 and J is TRBJ2-6, with D unresolved. Germline assignment: CDR1 SGDLS and CDR2 YYNGEE. The CDR3 is 15 amino acids. V was trimmed by 0 bases and J by 1 base, leaving 5 bases between them. The CDR3 DNA reads TGTGCCAGCAGCGTAGGTGGGTCTGGGGCCAACGTCCTGACTTTC. Protein product: CASSVGGSGANVLTF.

The chain carries TRBV19 and TRBJ1-6, with TRBD1 matching 7 bases. Germline loops: CDR1 LNHDA, CDR2 SQIVND (reference sequence). V gave up 4 bases and J gave up 7 bases; unmatched junction bases: 4. The CDR3 extends over 14 amino acids. The CDR3 bases are TGTGCCAGTAGTACTTCGACAGGGAATTCACCCCTCCACTTT. It encodes CASSTSTGNSPLHF.

This chain links TRBV2 with TRBJ2-1, with a possible D match to TRBD2 (6 bases). Germline lookup yields CDR1 SNHLY and CDR2 FYNNEI. The CDR3 is 13 residues long. V was shortened by 6 bases and J by 9 bases, with 15 bases between the two germline ends. CDR3 amino acids: CASSPGTSFEQFF. CDR3 in DNA: TGTGCCAGCAGCCCGGGGACTTCGTTTGAGCAGTTCTTC.

This chain connects TRBV2 to TRBJ2-1, with D perhaps assigned TRBD1 or TRBD2 (6 bases each). V dropped 6 bases and J dropped 7 bases, with 19 bases sitting between them. The CDR3 length is 15 residues. The germline CDR1 and CDR2 sequences are SNHLY and FYNNEI. The CDR3 coding sequence is TGTGCCAGCAGGGGGGCCAGGGAGGAGGTGAATGAGCAGTTCTTC. Translated: CASRGAREEVNEQFF.

This clonotype was counted many times. The chain has TRBV6-1 and TRBJ1-5; the D is unclear. The germline V gene encodes CDR1 MNHNS and CDR2 SASEGT. V was shortened by 1 base and J by 0 bases, with 10 bases between the two germline ends. CDR3 length: 16 amino acids. CDR3 DNA sequence: TGTGCCAGCAGTGAAGAAACAGTCTATAGCAATCAGCCCCAGCATTTT. Translating gives CASSEETVYSNQPQHF.

In its sample, this clonotype was seen once. The chain carries TRBV27 and TRBJ2-7; no firm D call. The CDR3 runs 14 residues. Deletions cut 8 bases from V and 5 bases from J, with 19 bases between. Germline V gene data show CDR1 as MNHEY and CDR2 as SMNVEV (reference sequence). The CDR3 reads CASCLGTAVDEQYF. The CDR3 DNA follows: TGTGCCAGCTGCTTGGGAACCGCGGTCGACGAGCAGTACTTC.

Notes on this clonotype: A read error may be the cause here, since a much bigger clone is one base away. The rearrangement joins TRBV14 to TRBJ2-1; no clear D. The length of the CDR3 is 14 residues. The germline CDR1 and CDR2 sequences are SGHDN and FVKESK. CDR3 residues: CARSQDGRFNEQFF. The CDR3 coding sequence is TGTGCCAGGAGCCAAGATGGCAGATTCAATGAGCAGTTCTTC.

Here the CDR3 reads CAISESSVNTGELFF. Here the CDR3 DNA reads TGTGCCATCAGTGAGTCATCGGTGAACACCGGGGAGCTGTTTTTT. The rearrangement links TRBV10-3 to TRBJ2-2; no definite D call. CDR3 length equals 15 residues. CDR1 ENHRY and CDR2 SYGVKD come from the germline V gene. Trimming removed 0 bases from V and 1 base from J, with 6 bases in between.